What follows are 2 T cell receptor beta chains derived from one specimen sequenced in a study of blood T cell repertoires in COVID-19. Libraries were prepared by immunoSEQ multiplex PCR; TCRdb keeps only in-frame clonotypes and omits some of them. The sample includes roughly 80,000 clones, roughly 80% of them seen just once. Material: peripheral blood. All receptors derive from a man between 60 and 75 years old with active or convalescent COVID-19.

The rearrangement uses TRBV6-5 and TRBJ1-1; D possibly corresponds to TRBD1 (5 bases). This CDR3 has 15 residues. The V end lost 8 bases, the J end lost 4 bases, and 20 bases lay between the germline ends. Germline V gene data show CDR1 as MNHEY and CDR2 as SVGAGI. The CDR3 protein is CASGSGRAGGTEAFF. Here the CDR3 DNA reads TGTGCCAGCGGCTCCGGACGGGCGGGGGGCACTGAAGCTTTCTTT.

This clone occurred once. Different DNA sequences within this sample yield the same CDR3. The rearrangement joins TRBV7-2 to TRBJ2-5, with D possibly matching TRBD1 (6 bases). Trimming took 1 base from V and 2 from J, leaving 8 bases between them. The length of the CDR3 is 14 residues. Germline V gene lookup returns CDR1 SGHTA and CDR2 FQGNSA. The DNA for the CDR3 is TGTGCCAGCAGCTTAGTAGGGGGACAAGAGACCCAGTACTTC. Translating it yields CASSLVGGQETQYF.